This record concerns one T cell receptor beta chain sequence. What it binds is unknown. The CDR3 is cut off 3 residues early in the read; its end comes from the germline J gene. Unstimulated regulatory T cells (CD4+CD25+CD127-), CD4+CD25- non-regulatory cells, CD4 and CD8 cells were FACS-sorted from thawed PBMCs. This record belongs to a study of Tregs in tolerant kidney transplant recipients. General study points: Expanding Tregs on activated donor B cells appeared to best identify donor-specific TCRbeta clones.

TCRdb's copy holds only in-frame clones and misses some; the assay was immunoSEQ multiplex PCR. The sample features 45,000 to 55,000 clones, with around 0.8% in its top ten. CDR1 MDHEN and CDR2 SYDVKM come from the germline V gene. The length of the CDR3 is 14 residues. The ends lost 6 bases at V and 1 base at J; junction bases unmatched: 6. The TCR sequence derives from a human donor who received a combined kidney and bone marrow transplant. This specimen consisted of CD4+ T cells from blood, obtained before the transplant. V and J are TRBV28 and TRBJ2-7; 7 bases agree with TRBD2. CDR3 in amino acids: CASRPSGLSYEQYF. The covered CDR3 bases are TGTGCCAGCAGGCCTAGCGGCCTATCCTACGAG.